These 15 T cell receptor beta chains share one sample of origin, sequenced in a study of CD8+ T cells in alopecia areata. The treatment is: oral pan-JAK inhibitor, 5-10 mg twice daily. It was cDNA, reverse transcribed from extracted RNA, that served as the sequencing template. TCRdb's table, derived via immunoSEQ multiplex PCR, lists solely in-frame clones and lacks some. The repertoire holds 150,000 to 200,000 clones, with approximately 61% as singletons. Sequences were derived from CD4+ T cells sorted from blood, sampled at week 24, from a patient treated with tofacitinib. These receptors all stem from a human donor with alopecia areata.

The rearrangement joins TRBV9 to TRBJ1-2; maybe TRBD1 (5 bases). The CDR3 runs to 12 residues. CDR1 is SGDLS and CDR2 is YYNGEE in the germline V gene. The ends were cut back, 0 bases at V and 6 bases at J, with 6 bases in the middle. This CDR3 reads CASSVGDDGYTF. CDR3 sequence (DNA): TGTGCCAGCAGCGTAGGGGACGATGGCTACACCTTC.

This clone occurred a few times. The genes are TRBV29-1 and TRBJ1-2; a weak D match, TRBD1 (5 bases). The CDR3 is 15 residues long. The V and J ends lost 6 bases and 3 bases respectively, with 20 bases between them. Germline CDR1 SQVTM, CDR2 ANQGSEA. The CDR3 DNA follows: TGCAGCGTCTACGGAGGGGATCGACAGTACTATGGCTACACCTTC. Residues: CSVYGGDRQYYGYTF.

The chain employs TRBV2 and TRBJ1-2; D possibly corresponds to TRBD1 (6 bases). V lost 2 bases and J 5 bases, leaving 12 bases between the germline ends. Germline V gene lookup returns CDR1 SNHLY and CDR2 FYNNEI. The CDR3 covers 14 residues. DNA for the CDR3: TGTGCCAGCAGTGAATCCACAGGGACGTATGGCTACACCTTC. Protein product: CASSESTGTYGYTF.

The chain joins TRBV2 to TRBJ2-5; TRBD2 agrees at 10 bases. V trimming: 7 bases; J trimming: 5 bases; junction bases outside the gene matches: 4. The CDR3 spans 13 residues. Looked up from germline, CDR1 is SNHLY and CDR2 is FYNNEI. CDR3 coding DNA: TGTGCCAGCATGAAGACTAGCGGGGAGACCCAGTACTTC. This codes for CASMKTSGETQYF.

This chain connects TRBV7-2 to TRBJ2-3; D might be TRBD2 (7 bases). CDR3 length equals 14 residues. Germline V gene lookup returns CDR1 SGHTA and CDR2 FQGNSA. V was clipped by 1 base and J by 6 bases, with 11 bases between them. Written as DNA, the CDR3 is TGTGCCAGCAGCTTAGGGGGGGGCCGGGATACGCAGTATTTT. It is translated as CASSLGGGRDTQYF. Combining the CDR3 with reference TRBV7-2 and TRBJ2-3 gives the whole variable domain GAGVSQSPSNKVTEKGKDVELRCDPISGHTALYWYRQSLGQGLEFLIYFQGNSAPDKSGLPSDRFSAERTGGSVSTLTIQRTQQEDSAVYLCASSLGGGRDTQYFGPGTRLTVL.

A word on this clone: This could be a read error, since a much larger clone is one nucleotide away. J is TRBJ2-2 and V is TRBV9, with D perhaps TRBD1 (5 bases). Germline-derived CDR1 and CDR2 are SGDLS and YYNGEE. CDR3 length: 13 residues. V was cut by 4 bases and J by 4 bases, with 8 bases left in between. CDR3: CASSLDSTGELFF. The CDR3 bases are TGTGCCAGCAGCCTAGACAGCACCGGGGAGCTGTTTTTT.

The chain has TRBV7-6 and TRBJ2-5; 9 nucleotides agree with TRBD2. Germline lookup yields CDR1 SGHVS and CDR2 FNYEAQ. Germline trimming cut 4 bases from V and 0 bases from J; bases unmatched to any gene: 6. The CDR3 contains 16 residues. The CDR3 loop is CASSSPTSGYQETQYF. The CDR3, as DNA: TGTGCCAGCAGCTCCCCAACTAGCGGGTACCAAGAGACCCAGTACTTC.

The chain has TRBV4-3 and TRBJ2-6, with unresolved D. Trimming shortened V by 4 bases and J by 0 bases, and 13 bases separated the two germline ends. The CDR3 loop spans 17 amino acids. Germline CDR1 and CDR2: LGHNA and YSLEER. The CDR3 nucleotides read TGCGCCAGCAGCCCCCGGACCGCTAGCTCTGGGGCCAACGTCCTGACTTTC. Residues: CASSPRTASSGANVLTF.

The chain employs TRBV5-1 and TRBJ2-3; the D gene is possibly TRBD2 (6 bases). Per the germline V gene, CDR1 is SGHRS and CDR2 is YFSETQ. V lost 1 base and J lost 4, with 13 bases in between. This CDR3 is 15 amino acids long. The CDR3 nucleotides read TGCGCCAGCAGCTTGCTGGGGGAGCGGGCAGATACGCAGTATTTT. It codes for CASSLLGERADTQYF.

The chain uses TRBV2 and TRBJ1-1, with TRBD1 as a possible D gene (5 bases). Germline V gene lookup returns CDR1 SNHLY and CDR2 FYNNEI. Trimming took 7 bases from V and 4 from J, leaving 13 bases between them. This CDR3 comprises 13 residues. This CDR3 is CASTSGTGTEAFF. CDR3 in DNA: TGTGCCAGCACCTCTGGGACCGGCACTGAAGCTTTCTTT.

The chain is built from TRBV30 and TRBJ1-1, with unresolved D. Trimming removed 5 bases from V and 2 bases from J, with 9 bases in between. Germline lookup yields CDR1 GTSNPN and CDR2 SVGIG (reference sequence). The CDR3 covers 12 residues. CDR3 sequence reads: CAWRHSNTEAFF. The CDR3 DNA reads as TGTGCCTGGCGCCACTCTAACACTGAAGCTTTCTTT.

V usage is TRBV19 and J usage is TRBJ2-5, with a tentative D call TRBD1 (6 bases). The CDR3 runs 14 residues. The V gene lost 5 bases and the J gene lost 4 bases, with 14 bases spanning the gap. CDR1 is LNHDA and CDR2 is SQIVND in the germline V gene (reference sequence). This chain's CDR3 is CASSEGVGGETQYF. The CDR3 DNA is TGTGCCAGTAGTGAGGGAGTAGGGGGAGAGACCCAGTACTTC.

In its sample, this clone was seen a few times. The chain has TRBV4-3 and TRBJ1-2; D ambiguous. V lost 0 bases to trimming and J lost 3 bases, with 8 bases between them. The length of the CDR3 is 14 residues. CDR1 and CDR2 from the germline V gene are LGHNA and YSLEER. The CDR3 sequence is CASSQDPKYYGYTF. The CDR3 DNA reads TGCGCCAGCAGCCAAGATCCGAAATACTATGGCTACACCTTC.

The rearrangement links TRBV9 to TRBJ1-5; D gene ambiguous. The CDR3 contains 14 residues. Trimming took off 0 bases at V and 7 bases at J, with 11 bases between the two ends. Germline V gives CDR1 SGDLS, CDR2 YYNGEE. As DNA, the CDR3 is TGTGCCAGCAGCGTAGCCCCGGAGGAACAGCCCCAGCATTTT. Its protein product is CASSVAPEEQPQHF.

J is TRBJ2-1 and V is TRBV9; the D call may be TRBD1 or TRBD2 (5 bases each). V was trimmed by 2 bases and J by 10 bases, leaving 13 bases between them. The length of the CDR3 is 13 residues. CDR1 and CDR2 (germline): SGDLS, YYNGEE. CDR3 in amino acids: CASSVDSWGEQFF. As DNA, the CDR3 is TGTGCCAGCAGCGTCGACTCATGGGGGGAGCAGTTCTTC.